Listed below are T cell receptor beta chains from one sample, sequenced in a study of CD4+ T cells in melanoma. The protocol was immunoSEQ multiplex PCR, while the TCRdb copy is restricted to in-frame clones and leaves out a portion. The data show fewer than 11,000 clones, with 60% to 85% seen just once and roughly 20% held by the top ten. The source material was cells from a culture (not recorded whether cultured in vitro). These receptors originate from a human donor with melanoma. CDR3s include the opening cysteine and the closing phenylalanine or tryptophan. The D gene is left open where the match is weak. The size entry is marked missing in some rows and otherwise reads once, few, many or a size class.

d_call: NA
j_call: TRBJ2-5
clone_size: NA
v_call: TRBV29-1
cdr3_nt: TGCAGCGTTCTTGAGCGTAAAGAGACCCAGTACTTC
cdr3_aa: CSVLERKETQYF

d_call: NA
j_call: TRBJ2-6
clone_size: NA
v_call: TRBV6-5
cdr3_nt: TGTGCCAGCAGTTATCAGGGGCAAGGGGCCAACGTCCTGACTTTC
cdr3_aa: CASSYQGQGANVLTF

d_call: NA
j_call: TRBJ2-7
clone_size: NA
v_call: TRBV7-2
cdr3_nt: TGTGCCAGCAGCTTAAATAGACAGGAGTCATACTTC
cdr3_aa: CASSLNRQESYF

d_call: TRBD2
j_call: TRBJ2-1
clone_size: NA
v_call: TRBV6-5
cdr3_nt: TGTGCCAGCAGTCCACTAGCGTCCACCTACAATGAGCAGTTCTTC
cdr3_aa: CASSPLASTYNEQFF

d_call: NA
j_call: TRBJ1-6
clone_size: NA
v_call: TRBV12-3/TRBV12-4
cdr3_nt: TGTGCCAGCAGCCTCCGGTGGGATTCACCCCTCCACTTT
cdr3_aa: CASSLRWDSPLHF

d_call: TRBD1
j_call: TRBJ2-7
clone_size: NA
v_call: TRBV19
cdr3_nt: TGTGCCAGTAGTTTACACAGGGGGCGCGAACCCTACGAGCAGTACTTC
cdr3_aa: CASSLHRGREPYEQYF

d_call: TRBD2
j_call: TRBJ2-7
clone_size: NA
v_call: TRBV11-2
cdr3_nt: TGTGCCAGCAGCCAAGTAGCGGGGCCTAACTACGAGCAGTACTTC
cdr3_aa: CASSQVAGPNYEQYF

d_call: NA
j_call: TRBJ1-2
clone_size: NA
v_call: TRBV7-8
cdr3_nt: TGTGCCAGCAGCTTAGGGGGGGATGGCTACACCTTC
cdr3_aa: CASSLGGDGYTF

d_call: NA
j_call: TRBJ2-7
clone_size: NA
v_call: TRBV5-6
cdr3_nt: TGTGCCAGCAGCGCGGGACCGCTCGGGTACGAGCAGTACTTC
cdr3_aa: CASSAGPLGYEQYF

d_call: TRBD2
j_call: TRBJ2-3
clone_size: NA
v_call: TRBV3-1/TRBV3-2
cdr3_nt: TGTGCCAGCAGCCACGGACTAGTAGATGATGATACGCAGTATTTT
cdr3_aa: CASSHGLVDDDTQYF

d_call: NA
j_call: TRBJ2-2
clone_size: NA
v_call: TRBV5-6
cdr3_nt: TGTGCCAGCAGCTTAGTACAGAGTAACACCGGGGAGCTGTTTTTT
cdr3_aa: CASSLVQSNTGELFF

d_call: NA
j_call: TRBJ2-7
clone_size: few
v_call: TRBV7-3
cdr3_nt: TGTGCCAGCAGCTTAATCGCCCAGGACGAGCAGTACTTC
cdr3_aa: CASSLIAQDEQYF

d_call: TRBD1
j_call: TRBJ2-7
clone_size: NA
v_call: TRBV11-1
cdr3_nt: TGTGCCAGCAGCTTAGGACAGGGAACGGTGAGAAGGCAGTACTTC
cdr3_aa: CASSLGQGTVRRQYF

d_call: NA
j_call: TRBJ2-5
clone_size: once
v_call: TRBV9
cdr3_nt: TGTGCCAGCAGCGTGGGTTCGGGACAACACCAAGAGACCCAGTACTTC
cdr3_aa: CASSVGSGQHQETQYF

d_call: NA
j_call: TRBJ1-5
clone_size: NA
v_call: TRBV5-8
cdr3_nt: TGTGCCAGCAGCTCCCTGACCGAGATTTTCAATCAGCCCCAGCATTTT
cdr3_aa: CASSSLTEIFNQPQHF

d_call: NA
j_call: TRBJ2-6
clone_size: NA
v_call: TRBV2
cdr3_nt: TGTGCCACCAAAGGGGGATGGGCCAACGTCCTGACTTTC
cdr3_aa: CATKGGWANVLTF

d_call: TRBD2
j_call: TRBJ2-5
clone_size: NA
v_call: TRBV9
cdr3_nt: TGTGCCAGCAGCGCGGGGGGAACACAAGAGACCCAGTACTTC
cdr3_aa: CASSAGGTQETQYF

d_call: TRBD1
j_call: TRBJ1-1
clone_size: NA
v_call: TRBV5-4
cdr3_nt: TGTGCCGTTAAAGGGGGCTCCGACACTGAAGCTTTCTTT
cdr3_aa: CAVKGGSDTEAFF

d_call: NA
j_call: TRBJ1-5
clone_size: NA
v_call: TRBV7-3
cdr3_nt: TGTGCCAGCAGCCTCGCCCGCGGACAGCCCCAGCATTTT
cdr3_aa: CASSLARGQPQHF

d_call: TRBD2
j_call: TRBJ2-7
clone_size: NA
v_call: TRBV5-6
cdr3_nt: TGTGCCAGCAGCTTTTTTAGCGGGGGGACCTACGAGCAGTACTTC
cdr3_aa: CASSFFSGGTYEQYF

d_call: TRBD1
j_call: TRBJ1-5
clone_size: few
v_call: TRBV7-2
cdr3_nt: TGTGCCAGCAGCTTATCGGGACAGGGTGACCGGCCCCAGCATTTT
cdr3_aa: CASSLSGQGDRPQHF

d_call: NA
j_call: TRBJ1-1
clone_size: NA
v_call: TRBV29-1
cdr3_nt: TGCAGCGTTGCGGACACTGAAGCTTTCTTT
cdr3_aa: CSVADTEAFF

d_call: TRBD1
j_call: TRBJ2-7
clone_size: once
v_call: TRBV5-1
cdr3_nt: TGCGCCAGCAGCTCGGGACAGGGAGGCTACGAGCAGTACTTC
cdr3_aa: CASSSGQGGYEQYF

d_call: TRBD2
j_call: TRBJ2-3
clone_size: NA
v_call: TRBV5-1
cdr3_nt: TGCGCCAGCAGCCCCACGGGGACTAGCGGGGGGAGCACAGATACGCAGTATTTT
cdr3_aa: CASSPTGTSGGSTDTQYF

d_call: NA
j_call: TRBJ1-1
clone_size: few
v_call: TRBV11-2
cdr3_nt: TGTGCCAGCAGCTTAGTGATGGGAATTAAGAACACTGAAGCTTTCTTT
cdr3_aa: CASSLVMGIKNTEAFF

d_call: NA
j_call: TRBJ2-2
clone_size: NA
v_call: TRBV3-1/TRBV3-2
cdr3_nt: TGTGCCAGCAGCTTTTCGAGTCCCACAGGCTTGACCGGGGAGCTGTTTTTT
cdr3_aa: CASSFSSPTGLTGELFF

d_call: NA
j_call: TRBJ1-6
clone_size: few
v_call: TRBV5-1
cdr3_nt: TGCGCCAGCAGCCCGGGAGGGGCTCAGAGCTCCTATAATTCACCCCTCCACTTT
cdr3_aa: CASSPGGAQSSYNSPLHF

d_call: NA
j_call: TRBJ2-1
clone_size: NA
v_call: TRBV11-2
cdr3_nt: TGTGCCAGCAGCTTCGGGGCTAGTAGGTTCGTAGACAATGAACAGTTCTTC
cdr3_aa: CASSFGASRFVDNEQFF

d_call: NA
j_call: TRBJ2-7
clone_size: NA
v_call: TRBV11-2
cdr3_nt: TGTGCCAGCAGCTTAGGGGCCGTTTACGAGCAGTACTTC
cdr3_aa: CASSLGAVYEQYF

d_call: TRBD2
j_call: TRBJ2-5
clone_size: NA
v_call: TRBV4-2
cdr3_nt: TGTGCCAGCAGCCAAGCCCCGGGGGGGGCCACCGCCCAGTACTTC
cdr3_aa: CASSQAPGGATAQYF

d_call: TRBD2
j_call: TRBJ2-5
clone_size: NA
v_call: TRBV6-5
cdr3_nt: TGTGCCAGCAGTTACTCGCCCAGCGGGGGCCAAGAGACCCAGTACTTC
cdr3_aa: CASSYSPSGGQETQYF

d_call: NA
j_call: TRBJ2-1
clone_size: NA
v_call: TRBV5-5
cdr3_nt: TGTGCCAGCAGCTTGGGACAGATTATAACTGAGCAGTTCTTC
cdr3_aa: CASSLGQIITEQFF

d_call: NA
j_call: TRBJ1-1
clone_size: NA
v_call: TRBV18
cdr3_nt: TGTGCCAGCCGGGGGGGGGTGAACACTGAAGCTTTCTTT
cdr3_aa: CASRGGVNTEAFF

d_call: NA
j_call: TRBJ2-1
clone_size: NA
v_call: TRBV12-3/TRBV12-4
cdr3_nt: TGTGCCAGCAGTACCCGGCGCAATGAGCAGTTCTTC
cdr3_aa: CASSTRRNEQFF

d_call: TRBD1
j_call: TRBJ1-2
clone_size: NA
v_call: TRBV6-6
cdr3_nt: TGTGCCAGCAGAGATCAGGGGGCGGGGGGCTACACCTTC
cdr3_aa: CASRDQGAGGYTF

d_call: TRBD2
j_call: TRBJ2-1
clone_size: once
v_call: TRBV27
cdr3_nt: TGTGCCAGCAAAGGCGGGGGGTCCAATGAGCAGTTCTTC
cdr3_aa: CASKGGGSNEQFF

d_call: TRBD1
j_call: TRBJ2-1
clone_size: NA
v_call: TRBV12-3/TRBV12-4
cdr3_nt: TGTGCCAGCAGCAGGGACAGTTACAATGAGCAGTTCTTC
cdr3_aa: CASSRDSYNEQFF

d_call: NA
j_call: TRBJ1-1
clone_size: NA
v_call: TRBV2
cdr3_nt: TGTGCCAGCACCCCCGAGGCAGTACTAACTGAAGCTTTCTTT
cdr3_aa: CASTPEAVLTEAFF

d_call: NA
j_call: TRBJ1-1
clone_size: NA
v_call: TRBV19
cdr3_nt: TGTGCCAGTAGGCAGGGCTTCGGGAACACTGAAGCTTTCTTT
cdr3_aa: CASRQGFGNTEAFF

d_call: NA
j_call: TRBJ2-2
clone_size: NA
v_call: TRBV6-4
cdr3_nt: TGTGCCAGTCGGGCCGGGACTTCGAACACCGGGGAGCTGTTTTTT
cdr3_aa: CASRAGTSNTGELFF

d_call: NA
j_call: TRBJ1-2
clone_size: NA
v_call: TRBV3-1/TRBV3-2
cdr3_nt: TGTGCCAGCAGCCATGGAGACGACGGGTATAACTATGGCTACACCTTC
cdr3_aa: CASSHGDDGYNYGYTF

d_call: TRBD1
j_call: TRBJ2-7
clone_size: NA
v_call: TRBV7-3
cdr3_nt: TGTGCCAGCAGCCCAACCTCGGGACAGACCTACGAGCAGTACTTC
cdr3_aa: CASSPTSGQTYEQYF